The 30 T cell receptor beta chains below all came from one sample that was sequenced in a study of blood T cell repertoires in COVID-19. Profiling relied on immunoSEQ multiplex PCR, and the TCRdb table lists in-frame clones only, not all of them. The profile shows about 50,000 clones, 90% of them singletons. The source material was peripheral blood. The source of these receptors is a woman of 80 years or more with acute or convalescent COVID-19.

This chain connects TRBV5-1 to TRBJ1-3; no firm D call. The CDR3 contains 15 residues. Germline CDR1 reads SGHRS; CDR2 reads YFSETQ. V gave up 0 bases and J gave up 0 bases, with 7 bases separating them. This CDR3 reads CASSLDGSSGNTIYF. The CDR3 DNA reads as TGCGCCAGCAGCTTGGACGGGAGCTCTGGAAACACCATATATTTT.

The chain couples TRBV7-8 to TRBJ2-1, with D perhaps TRBD2 (6 bases). The CDR3 has 15 amino acids. Per germline, CDR1 SGHVS and CDR2 FQNEAQ. The germline V and J ends were trimmed by 5 bases and 7 bases, with 18 bases remaining between them. In DNA, the CDR3 is TGTGCCAGCAGCCTAGATCCCGGGAGTCCTAATGAGCAGTTCTTC. Its translation: CASSLDPGSPNEQFF.

This chain connects TRBV7-2 to TRBJ2-7; D is possibly TRBD1 (6 bases). The CDR3 has 14 amino acids. With 5 bases removed from V and 2 bases from J, the gap between germline ends came to 13 bases. Looked up from germline, CDR1 is SGHTA and CDR2 is FQGNSA. As DNA, the CDR3 is TGTGCCAGCAGCCCGGACAGCGATACCTACGAGCAGTACTTC. Translating gives CASSPDSDTYEQYF.

This clone is a singleton in its sample. The chain uses TRBV11-3 and TRBJ2-1; TRBD1 agrees at 9 bases. CDR3 length: 17 residues. The junction had 12 bases not matched to a gene; V was cut back by 1 base and J by 8 bases. Per the germline V gene, CDR1 is SGHNT and CDR2 is YENEEA. CDR3 loop: CASSLGTGTGKDHEQFF. In nucleotides, the CDR3 is TGTGCCAGCAGCTTAGGTACCGGGACAGGGAAGGATCATGAGCAGTTCTTC.

V gene TRBV3-1 (or the pseudogene TRBV3-2) combines with J gene TRBJ2-1, with 11 bases matching TRBD2. The germline V gene has CDR1 LGHDT and CDR2 YNNKEL (reference sequence). The CDR3 loop spans 19 amino acids. The ends lost 1 base at V and 8 bases at J; junction bases unmatched: 16. CDR3 sequence: CASSQASRSSGRAMDEQFF. DNA for the CDR3: TGTGCCAGCAGCCAAGCCTCCCGGAGTAGCGGGAGGGCCATGGATGAGCAGTTCTTC.

This clone was counted a single time. This chain uses TRBV11-2 with TRBJ2-7; no reliable D call. Trimming cost V 5 bases and J 3 bases, with 11 bases left between them. CDR3 size: 13 residues. Germline V gives CDR1 SGHAT, CDR2 FQNNGV. The CDR3 region is CASSPPGGYEQYF. As DNA, the CDR3 is TGTGCCAGCAGCCCGCCCGGTGGCTACGAGCAGTACTTC.

The chain joins TRBV6-5 to TRBJ2-7, with 7 bases lining up with TRBD1. The CDR3 extends over 15 amino acids. Germline V lookup: CDR1 MNHEY, CDR2 SVGAGI. The V gene end was trimmed by 6 bases and the J gene end by 2 bases; junction bases not matched to a gene: 10. CDR3 in DNA: TGTGCCAGCAGGTCGGGCCCAGGGGGTCCCTACGAGCAGTACTTC. It specifies CASRSGPGGPYEQYF.

V usage is TRBV29-1 and J usage is TRBJ2-7; tentative D call: TRBD2 (7 bases). Germline V gene data show CDR1 as SQVTM and CDR2 as ANQGSEA. Trimming took off 6 bases at V and 5 bases at J, with 17 bases between the two ends. The CDR3 is 13 residues long. This CDR3 reads CSVEGGFGDEQYF. In DNA, the CDR3 is TGCAGCGTCGAGGGGGGGTTTGGGGACGAGCAGTACTTC.

This clone was observed a few times. The V call is TRBV5-1, the J call TRBJ2-7; D gene uncertain. V was trimmed by 0 bases and J by 2 bases, leaving 9 bases between them. This CDR3 has 14 residues. Germline V CDR1 and CDR2: SGHRS, YFSETQ. CDR3 DNA: TGCGCCAGCAGCTTGGGGCCAGAACCCTACGAGCAGTACTTC. Residues: CASSLGPEPYEQYF.

The chain has TRBV3-1 (or the pseudogene TRBV3-2) and TRBJ1-2, with a possible D match to TRBD1 (6 bases). CDR3 length: 15 amino acids. Trimming pared 2 bases from V and 2 bases from J, leaving 12 bases between. In germline, CDR1 is LGHDT, CDR2 YNNKEL (reference sequence). The CDR3 DNA sequence: TGTGCCAGCAGCCAACACCACGACAGGAACTATGGCTACACCTTC. This sequence encodes CASSQHHDRNYGYTF.

The CDR3 DNA reads TGTGCCAGCAGTCCGGGACTAGCGGGAGGTTATCAGTTCTTC. This codes for CASSPGLAGGYQFF. This chain links TRBV6-2 or TRBV6-3 with TRBJ2-1; 15 bases fit TRBD2. The germline V gene has CDR1 MNHEY and CDR2 SVGEGT. Trimming at V came to 5 bases and at J to 13 bases, leaving 6 bases not matched to a gene. The CDR3 length is 14 residues.

V gene TRBV6-5 combines with J gene TRBJ2-1; 7 nucleotides agree with TRBD2. The CDR3 is 12 amino acids. Per the germline V gene, CDR1 is MNHEY and CDR2 is SVGAGI. Trimming took 11 bases from V and 3 from J; bases not matched to a gene: 4. The CDR3 protein is CASRTSYNEQFF. In nucleotides, the CDR3 is TGTGCCTCGAGGACTAGCTACAATGAGCAGTTCTTC.

This rearrangement joins TRBV30 to TRBJ2-5, with 7 bases matching TRBD2. Trimming at V came to 0 bases and at J to 4 bases, leaving 8 bases not matched to a gene. CDR1 and CDR2 from the germline V gene are GTSNPN and SVGIG (reference sequence). This CDR3 has 15 amino acids. In DNA, the CDR3 is TGTGCCTGGAGTGTACGGGCGGGAGCGGGAGAGACCCAGTACTTC. It codes for CAWSVRAGAGETQYF.

V usage is TRBV2 and J usage is TRBJ1-1; no clear D. Per the germline V gene, CDR1 is SNHLY and CDR2 is FYNNEI. The CDR3 is 13 residues long. Trimming cost V 8 bases and J 1 base, with 11 bases left between them. The CDR3 DNA is TGTGCCAGCGGCGGGGTGGGGAACACTGAAGCTTTCTTT. Translation gives CASGGVGNTEAFF.

This chain uses TRBV25-1 with TRBJ1-6, with 8 bases fitting TRBD1. CDR1 is MGHDK, CDR2 SYGVNS, per germline. This CDR3 spans 16 amino acids. V lost 5 bases to trimming and J lost 7 bases; unmatched junction nucleotides: 10. CDR3 protein: CASSNTQGGDNSPLHF. As DNA, the CDR3 is TGTGCCAGCAGTAATACACAGGGGGGTGACAATTCACCCCTCCACTTT.

J is TRBJ1-1 and V is TRBV2; 7 nucleotides match TRBD1. Per the germline V gene, CDR1 is SNHLY and CDR2 is FYNNEI. Trimming took 6 bases from V and 10 from J; bases not matched to a gene: 11. CDR3 length: 13 amino acids. The CDR3: CASSETGSRGAFF. The CDR3 DNA reads TGTGCCAGCAGCGAGACAGGGTCGAGAGGAGCTTTCTTT.

The CDR3 DNA sequence: TGCAGTGCTAGTGCCCTGGGGCTCCGCATCGAGCAGTACTTC. Encoded protein: CSASALGLRIEQYF. The V and J genes are TRBV20-1 and TRBJ2-7; D perhaps matches TRBD1 (5 bases). The CDR3 is 14 amino acids. The germline gives CDR1 DFQATT, CDR2 SNEGSKA (reference sequence). Trimming shortened V by 3 bases and J by 6 bases, and 18 bases separated the two germline ends.

This chain uses TRBV6-5 with TRBJ2-3; D unresolved. Trimming removed 5 bases at V and 4 bases at J, with 7 bases between. Germline lookup yields CDR1 MNHEY and CDR2 SVGAGI. This CDR3 is built from 12 residues. The CDR3 here is CASSPNADTQYF. As DNA, the CDR3 is TGTGCCAGCAGTCCTAACGCAGATACGCAGTATTTT.

The CDR3 protein is CASSHAGTGDYGYTF. DNA for the CDR3: TGTGCCAGCAGCCATGCCGGGACAGGTGACTATGGCTACACCTTC. The chain uses TRBV4-2 and TRBJ1-2; the match to TRBD1 covers 8 bases. The V gene end was trimmed by 3 bases and the J gene end by 3 bases; junction bases not matched to a gene: 6. The CDR3 sequence is 15 residues long. CDR1 is LGHNA and CDR2 is YNFKEQ in the germline V gene.

The chain combines TRBV30 with TRBJ2-2; TRBD1 is a possible D gene (5 bases). The germline V and J ends were trimmed by 4 bases and 1 base, with 7 bases remaining between them. The CDR3 extends over 13 amino acids. Germline V gene sequence: CDR1 GTSNPN, CDR2 SVGIG (reference sequence). CDR3 sequence: CAWTGQNTGELFF. The CDR3 coding sequence is TGTGCCTGGACCGGACAGAACACCGGGGAGCTGTTTTTT.

V usage is TRBV6-2 or TRBV6-3 and J usage is TRBJ2-1; 7 nucleotides align to TRBD1. The CDR3 is 14 residues long. J lost 10 bases, V lost 5 bases, and 11 bases had no gene match. The V gene's germline CDR1 is MNHEY and CDR2 SVGEGT. The CDR3 sequence is CASSPYDRDREQFF. In DNA form, the CDR3 reads TGTGCCAGCAGTCCGTACGACAGGGATCGGGAGCAGTTCTTC.

Only one count was recorded for this clone. V is TRBV27 and J is TRBJ2-7; 13 positions match TRBD2. CDR1 MNHEY and CDR2 SMNVEV come from the germline V gene (reference sequence). The V segment lost 6 bases and the J segment 4 bases; nucleotides outside the gene matches: 6. The CDR3 sequence is 15 residues long. As DNA, the CDR3 is TGTGCCAGCAGGTCGGGACTAGCGGGAAAGTACGAGCAGTACTTC. Translating it yields CASRSGLAGKYEQYF.

V gene TRBV7-9 combines with J gene TRBJ1-3; perhaps TRBD1 as D (6 bases). The germline CDR1 and CDR2 sequences are SEHNR and FQNEAQ (reference sequence). V lost 5 bases and J 1 base, leaving 21 bases between the germline ends. The length of the CDR3 is 18 residues. DNA of the CDR3: TGTGCCAGCAGCCGTGGACAGAGCACGACATTTTCTGGAAACACCATATATTTT. Protein sequence: CASSRGQSTTFSGNTIYF.

This clone occurred a few times. In DNA, the CDR3 is TGTGCCAGCAGTGACGGCGGACAGGGGGCCCCCAGGGATGAAAAACTGTTTTTT. Its protein is CASSDGGQGAPRDEKLFF. The rearrangement links TRBV6-1 to TRBJ1-4; TRBD1 aligns across 11 bases. The ends lost 3 bases at V and 6 bases at J; junction bases unmatched: 12. The CDR3 consists of 18 residues. Per the germline V gene, CDR1 is MNHNS and CDR2 is SASEGT.

The chain combines TRBV7-8 with TRBJ2-7; D may be TRBD2 (6 bases). Between the trimmed V and J ends, which lost 5 bases and 0 bases, there was a span of 14 bases. Germline CDR1 SGHVS, CDR2 FQNEAQ. CDR3 length equals 15 residues. CDR3: CASSAAGQFSYEQYF. The CDR3 nucleotides are TGTGCCAGCAGCGCGGCGGGGCAGTTCTCCTACGAGCAGTACTTC.

The chain employs TRBV4-2 and TRBJ2-2, with TRBD2 identical over 9 bases. Germline V gives CDR1 LGHNA, CDR2 YNFKEQ. J was trimmed by 2 bases and V by 3 bases; bases with no gene match: 4. The CDR3 has 16 amino acids. CDR3 region: CASSHAGTSNTGELFF. CDR3 in DNA: TGTGCCAGCAGCCACGCCGGGACTAGCAACACCGGGGAGCTGTTTTTT.

V is TRBV27 and J is TRBJ2-3; the D gene is possibly TRBD2 (6 bases). V was shortened by 2 bases and J by 2 bases, with 11 bases between the two germline ends. The CDR3 totals 15 residues. Germline CDR1 reads MNHEY; CDR2 reads SMNVEV (reference sequence). CDR3 amino acids: CASSLLREVTDTQYF. The CDR3 DNA sequence: TGTGCCAGCAGTTTACTGAGGGAGGTCACAGATACGCAGTATTTT.

V and J are TRBV6-2 or TRBV6-3 and TRBJ2-4, with 9 bases fitting TRBD2. The CDR3 runs to 21 residues. With 2 bases clipped from V and 1 base from J, the junction kept 18 bases outside the gene matches. CDR1 is MNHEY, CDR2 SVGEGT, per germline. CDR3 nucleotide sequence: TGTGCCAGCAGTTACCCCTACTCGGGGGGTAGCGGGAGTTTTGCCAAAAACATTCAGTACTTC. Encoded protein: CASSYPYSGGSGSFAKNIQYF.

This clone was picked up one time. The rearrangement joins TRBV11-3 to TRBJ2-3; D possibly corresponds to TRBD1 (6 bases). The germline V and J ends were trimmed by 5 bases and 7 bases, with 22 bases remaining between them. Germline V gene sequence: CDR1 SGHNT, CDR2 YENEEA. The CDR3 length is 16 residues. The CDR3: CASSPFDRQLVNTQYF. The CDR3 DNA reads TGTGCCAGCAGCCCTTTTGACAGGCAGCTAGTAAATACGCAGTATTTT.

The rearrangement joins TRBV28 to TRBJ2-1; 7 bases match TRBD2. The germline V gene has CDR1 MDHEN and CDR2 SYDVKM. Germline trimming cut 7 bases from V and 4 bases from J; bases unmatched to any gene: 7. CDR3 length: 14 residues. The DNA of the CDR3 is TGTGCCAGCAACGCGGGAGCTATGTACAATGAGCAGTTCTTC. Protein sequence: CASNAGAMYNEQFF.